This T cell receptor (beta chain) was profiled in a study of shared clonotypes between healthy human individuals. The overall study: Three plates were used per donor for CD4 naive, three for CD4 memory, two for CD8 naive and one for CD8 memory.

CDR3 size: 9 residues. CDR1 and CDR2 from the germline V gene are SGHDT and YYEEEE. V lost 10 bases and J lost 13, with 14 bases in between. The study's findings and limits: Some naive CD4 clonotypes, 5% to 5.5%, turned up in common across a handful of donors. Naive subsets, compared against memory subsets, generally had larger estimated richness values. Among non-shared clonotypes, generation probabilities were lower than among those shared by all four donors.

Notes on this clone: Its target is unknown.

Naive CD8 cells lacked CD45RO, underwent positive selection for CCR7 and left out terminally differentiated effector memory CD45RA+ cells. Method: immunoSEQ multiplex PCR; TCRdb's copy keeps in-frame clones and lacks some. The sample lists roughly 2,000,000 clones; 93% were seen once. This sequence originates from a young man in good health. Some clones in this sample may be carry-over from other donors' samples. What was sequenced was naive CD8+ T cells from PBMCs. The gene calls are TRBV5-6 and TRBJ1-2, with a tentative D call TRBD1 (5 bases). DNA for the CDR3: TGTGCCGTGGGCGGGGCCCGCACCTTC. Its protein is CAVGGARTF.